Listed below are T cell receptor beta chains from one sample, sequenced in a study of somatic mutations in cytotoxic T cells in rheumatoid arthritis. The method was immunoSEQ multiplex PCR; TCRdb's version includes in-frame clones alone and lacks a portion of them. Counted here are roughly 9,200 clones, roughly 73% occurring once; the ten biggest clones make up 4.5% to 6%. Sequencing was done on a sample of CD8+ T cells sorted from blood. These TCRs come from an adult with rheumatoid arthritis. CDR3s include the opening cysteine and the closing phenylalanine or tryptophan. Fields, in order: J gene, V gene, D gene, CDR3 protein. The D gene is left open where the match is weak.

>TRBJ1-2|TRBV14|NA
CASRDPAKDPNYGYTF
>TRBJ2-5|TRBV19|NA
CASKQGWQETQYF
>TRBJ2-5|TRBV10-3|NA
CATSQGSQETQYF
>TRBJ1-5|TRBV7-4|NA
CASSLGTGPQHF
>TRBJ2-7|TRBV5-1|TRBD1
CASSPRVRGQDEQYF
>TRBJ2-2|TRBV28|NA
CASSFFPGAAGELFF
>TRBJ2-3|TRBV4-1|NA
CASSQDRWAGTDTQYF
>TRBJ2-3|TRBV5-6|TRBD2
CASAPGGADTQYF
>TRBJ1-2|TRBV9|TRBD1
CASSDRPRQGSKGYTF
>TRBJ2-2|TRBV7-9|TRBD2
CARSPLTSGRSGELFF
>TRBJ2-1|TRBV18|NA
CASSPPVGRGPYNEQFF
>TRBJ2-7|TRBV6-5|NA
CASSYQVRATYEQYF
>TRBJ2-5|TRBV7-9|NA
CASSLAGPVQETQYF
>TRBJ2-5|TRBV27|TRBD1
CASGRTGALQETQYF
>TRBJ2-1|TRBV2|TRBD2
CASSVILLAMGQQVYNEQFF
>TRBJ2-5|TRBV11-2|TRBD1
CASSFRGQETQYF